This T cell receptor beta chain emerged from a study of vaccination and CD4 T cells after COVID-19. Turning to the study itself: Post-diagnosis, post-COVID samples were collected after a median roughly 100 days, ranging 35 to 161.

This clonotype was counted a few times. Its antigen remains unidentified. The CDR3 runs to 15 residues. The germline V gene encodes CDR1 SGHTA and CDR2 FQGNSA. V gave up 1 base and J gave up 8 bases, with 15 bases separating them. CD4+ T cells that had been cultured provided DNA sequenced with the Oncomine TCR Beta short-read assay. The authors extracted genomic DNA from cultured CD4+ T cells. One entry per CDR3 protein results from TCRdb running MiXCR on the PCR reads. The sample comprises around 10,000 distinct CDR3 sequences, approximately 24% of which are singletons, and about 12% rests with the top ten. Regarding treatment: roughly nine-day PBMC culture with coronavirus spike peptide pools or control peptides (ViraFEST assay). Antigen-specific T cells were expanded with peptide pools by ViraFEST, and TCRs were then sequenced. After being plated at around 2 million per well, PBMCs were cultured with about 10 IU/ml IL-2 and approximately 10 ug/ml peptide pools.

The J gene is TRBJ2-4, the V gene TRBV7-2; possibly TRBD2 for D (7 bases). The receptor's source is a human donor who had recovered from COVID-19. The sample consisted of CD4+ T cells from blood, cultured in vitro, taken after SARS-CoV-2 vaccination. The CDR3 protein is CASSLVGGEWDIQYF. In DNA form, the CDR3 reads TGTGCCAGCAGCTTAGTAGGGGGGGAATGGGACATTCAGTACTTC.